This TCR beta chain derives from a study of blood T cell repertoires in COVID-19. Study summary: PBMCs, B-cell-depleted T cells, or T cells provided the cDNA or gDNA that made up the material.

The table came from immunoSEQ multiplex PCR; TCRdb's copy has only in-frame clones and leaves some out. The sample yields 130,000 to 150,000 clones, around 87% seen once. The V gene lost 2 bases and the J gene lost 1 base, with 9 bases spanning the gap. The germline gives CDR1 MNHEY, CDR2 SVGEGT. CDR3 size: 14 residues. The rearrangement links TRBV6-2 or TRBV6-3 to TRBJ2-7, with D tentatively TRBD1 (5 bases). This TCR was sampled from a man in his 60s who had recovered from COVID-19. The sample taken for sequencing was PBMCs or T cells enriched from blood (not recorded which). The CDR3 is CASSYGAISYEQYF. The CDR3 DNA reads TGTGCCAGCAGTTACGGGGCCATATCCTACGAGCAGTACTTC.